A single sample is the source of the 20 T cell receptor beta chains below, sequenced in a study of Ad26.COV2.S vaccination and SARS-CoV-2 variants. This table comes from immunoSEQ multiplex PCR, and its TCRdb copy is limited to in-frame clones, with some not included. The sample lists around 340,000 clones, approximately 86% occurring once. The treatment here: around 19 received Ad26.COV2.S at low or high dose, single or two shots; roughly 5 received placebo; per-sample allocation not given. Specimens were obtained on day 63 following the first vaccine or placebo injection. The sequences come from peripheral blood, collected in a trial of Ad26.COV2.S vaccine versus placebo. The receptors were sampled from a person aged 18-60 years who received the Ad26.COV2.S COVID-19 vaccine or a placebo.

The chain employs TRBV3-1 (or the pseudogene TRBV3-2) and TRBJ2-3; D is unclear. The V and J ends lost 0 bases and 1 base respectively, with 8 bases between them. Germline V gene data show CDR1 as LGHDT and CDR2 as YNNKEL (reference sequence). The length of the CDR3 is 15 residues. The CDR3 sequence: CASSQDSRGTDTQYF. Here the CDR3 DNA reads TGTGCCAGCAGCCAAGATTCTAGGGGCACAGATACGCAGTATTTT.

This clone was observed once. The rearrangement links TRBV28 to TRBJ2-6, with 10 bases that match TRBD1. This CDR3 has 17 amino acids. Per germline, CDR1 MDHEN and CDR2 SYDVKM. With V trimmed by 6 bases and J by 2 bases, 7 bases remained unmatched. In DNA form, the CDR3 reads TGTGCCAGCAGCCCCCGGACAGGGGGTGCTGGGGCCAACGTCCTGACTTTC. Its translation is CASSPRTGGAGANVLTF.

The chain couples TRBV5-1 to TRBJ1-1; D gene ambiguous. The CDR3 consists of 15 residues. Trimming took 0 bases from V and 0 from J, leaving 9 bases between them. Germline assignment: CDR1 SGHRS and CDR2 YFSETQ. CDR3 in amino acids: CASSLDFPLNTEAFF. The CDR3, as DNA: TGCGCCAGCAGCTTGGATTTCCCTTTGAACACTGAAGCTTTCTTT.

This chain joins TRBV5-1 and TRBJ1-3; D is unclear. The CDR3 has 15 residues. With 0 bases removed from V and 1 base from J, the gap between germline ends came to 8 bases. CDR1 and CDR2 (germline): SGHRS, YFSETQ. CDR3 DNA: TGCGCCAGCAGCTTGGATCCGGGGTCTGGAAACACCATATATTTT. Its translation is CASSLDPGSGNTIYF.

The gene calls are TRBV4-2 and TRBJ2-7, with 7 bases matching TRBD2. Germline trimming cut 0 bases from V and 4 bases from J; bases unmatched to any gene: 9. Germline CDR1 LGHNA, CDR2 YNFKEQ. This CDR3 is built from 16 residues. The CDR3 sequence is CASSQERGGREYEQYF. CDR3 coding DNA: TGTGCCAGCAGCCAAGAAAGGGGCGGGAGAGAGTACGAGCAGTACTTC.

This chain connects TRBV2 to TRBJ2-7; D might be TRBD2 (6 bases). Germline CDR1 SNHLY, CDR2 FYNNEI. Trimming took off 6 bases at V and 5 bases at J, with 23 bases between the two ends. The CDR3 runs to 16 residues. CDR3 DNA: TGTGCCAGCAGCCGTAGTACTAGCAGCTCTTCGGACGAGCAGTACTTC. Translating it yields CASSRSTSSSSDEQYF.

The V call is TRBV6-6, the J call TRBJ1-5, with D perhaps matching TRBD1 (6 bases). Trimming pared 5 bases from V and 5 bases from J, leaving 16 bases between. The CDR3 has 15 residues. The V gene's germline CDR1 is MNHNY and CDR2 SVGAGI (reference sequence). CDR3 loop: CASSRDTGGYQPQHF. The CDR3 DNA sequence: TGTGCCAGCAGTCGGGACACCGGGGGGTATCAGCCCCAGCATTTT.

The J gene is TRBJ2-3, the V gene TRBV27, with D possibly TRBD1 on 5 matching bases. Trimming cost V 2 bases and J 5 bases, with 8 bases left between them. The CDR3 contains 13 residues. Germline CDR1 and CDR2: MNHEY and SMNVEV (reference sequence). DNA of the CDR3: TGTGCCAGCAGTTTAGATCAGGGAGATACGCAGTATTTT. Its protein is CASSLDQGDTQYF.

This chain connects TRBV28 to TRBJ1-5; D is perhaps TRBD1 (5 bases). V lost 6 bases, J lost 3 bases, and 18 bases lay in between. CDR1 MDHEN and CDR2 SYDVKM come from the germline V gene. The CDR3 runs 16 residues. The CDR3 sequence is CASRTGTWHNNQPQHF. The CDR3 nucleotides read TGTGCCAGCAGAACCGGGACCTGGCACAACAATCAGCCCCAGCATTTT.

This clone was observed once. Additional DNA sequences in this sample encode the identical CDR3. The V call is TRBV7-2, the J call TRBJ2-7, with 7 bases lining up with TRBD1. The CDR3 has 13 residues. Per the germline V gene, CDR1 is SGHTA and CDR2 is FQGNSA. V shed 1 base and J 6 bases; nucleotides not matched to a gene: 3. The CDR3 here is CASSLVSGGEQYF. The CDR3 coding sequence is TGTGCCAGCAGCTTAGTGTCAGGGGGCGAGCAGTACTTC.

The gene calls are TRBV28 and TRBJ2-7; D is uncertain. The CDR3 sequence is 13 residues long. Trimming removed 5 bases from V and 2 bases from J, with 10 bases in between. Germline values: CDR1 MDHEN, CDR2 SYDVKM. CDR3 bases: TGTGCCAGCAGTCGAGGCAGAGCCTACGAGCAGTACTTC. This translates into CASSRGRAYEQYF. Looking up the rest from reference TRBV28 and TRBJ2-7 gives the full variable domain: DVKVTQSSRYLVKRTGEKVFLECVQDMDHENMFWYRQDPGLGLRLIYFSYDVKMKEKGDIPEGYSVSREKKERFSLILESASTNQTSMYLCASSRGRAYEQYFGPGTRLTVT.

The CDR3 loop reads CASSASLPGGPSEQFF. For the CDR3, the DNA is TGTGCCAGCAGCGCCTCGCTCCCGGGAGGGCCAAGTGAGCAGTTCTTC. The chain carries TRBV9 and TRBJ2-1, with 8 bases that match TRBD2. V lost 3 bases to trimming and J lost 9 bases; unmatched junction nucleotides: 14. CDR1 and CDR2 from the germline V gene are SGDLS and YYNGEE. This CDR3 is built from 16 residues. The whole variable domain, remainder taken from reference TRBV9 and TRBJ2-1, is DSGVTQTPKHLITATGQRVTLRCSPRSGDLSVYWYQQSLDQGLQFLIQYYNGEERAKGNILERFSAQQFPDLHSELNLSSLELGDSALYFCASSASLPGGPSEQFFGPGTRLTVL.

The chain is built from TRBV28 and TRBJ2-1; TRBD2 matches 7 bases. Germline V CDR1 and CDR2: MDHEN, SYDVKM. V lost 5 bases to trimming and J lost 0 bases; unmatched junction nucleotides: 10. There are 17 residues in the CDR3. CDR3 in DNA: TGTGCCAGCAGTACCCGGGACTATAAGAGCTCCTACAATGAGCAGTTCTTC. Translating it yields CASSTRDYKSSYNEQFF.

This chain uses TRBV23-1 with TRBJ1-4, with D maybe TRBD1 (6 bases). TRBV23-1 is noted as an ORF with a role that remains uncertain. V lost 4 bases and J 1 base, leaving 7 bases between the germline ends. The CDR3 totals 14 residues. The CDR3 DNA reads TGCGCCAGCAGTCGGACAGTAACTAATGAAAAACTGTTTTTT. Translation: CASSRTVTNEKLFF.

The rearrangement links TRBV4-1 to TRBJ2-1; D might be TRBD2 (5 bases). CDR1 and CDR2 from the germline V gene are MGHRA and YSYEKL. The CDR3 length is 14 residues. Trimming took 1 base from V and 13 from J, leaving 17 bases between them. The CDR3 bases are TGCGCCAGCAGCCAAGCCGGGCAGCGACGGGAACAGTTCTTC. Amino acids: CASSQAGQRREQFF.

V is TRBV27 and J is TRBJ2-3; 8 bases are shared with TRBD2. The germline CDR1 and CDR2 sequences are MNHEY and SMNVEV (reference sequence). The CDR3 covers 15 residues. After removal of 6 bases from V and 2 bases from J, the junction contained 7 bases not matched to a gene. The CDR3 sequence is CASRTLAGLTDTQYF. CDR3 nucleotides: TGTGCCAGCAGAACCTTAGCGGGACTCACAGATACGCAGTATTTT.

The V and J genes are TRBV10-3 and TRBJ1-1, with D tentatively TRBD1 (6 bases). The germline V and J ends were trimmed by 3 bases and 1 base, with 12 bases remaining between them. Germline V gene sequence: CDR1 ENHRY, CDR2 SYGVKD. The CDR3 runs to 15 residues. The CDR3 is CAISDTKTGNTEAFF. CDR3 sequence (DNA): TGTGCCATCAGTGACACCAAGACAGGGAACACTGAAGCTTTCTTT.

This clone has just one count. The V call is TRBV14, the J call TRBJ2-1; 10 bases are a match to TRBD2. Unmatched junction bases numbered 15, after V lost 4 bases and J lost 6 bases. This CDR3 is built from 18 residues. Germline CDR1 reads SGHDN; CDR2 reads FVKESK. CDR3 residues: CASSPRGSGGPYANEQFF. As DNA, the CDR3 is TGTGCCAGCAGCCCGCGGGGTAGCGGGGGGCCATATGCCAATGAGCAGTTCTTC.

This clone was observed a single time. The chain combines TRBV11-2 with TRBJ2-1, with TRBD1 identical over 9 bases. Germline CDR1 SGHAT, CDR2 FQNNGV. CDR3 length: 15 residues. Germline trimming cut 5 bases from V and 3 bases from J; bases unmatched to any gene: 5. This chain's CDR3 is CASSPRTGDYNEQFF. The CDR3 DNA follows: TGTGCCAGCAGCCCCAGGACAGGGGACTACAATGAGCAGTTCTTC.

The chain couples TRBV7-2 to TRBJ1-2; the D gene is possibly TRBD1 (5 bases). V was clipped by 6 bases and J by 8 bases, with 16 bases between them. The CDR3 contains 13 residues. Per the germline V gene, CDR1 is SGHTA and CDR2 is FQGNSA. The CDR3 DNA reads TGTGCCAGCAGTCCCCGGGGCGAGCGGGGCTACACCTTC. Translation gives CASSPRGERGYTF. Together with reference TRBV7-2 and TRBJ1-2, the CDR3 gives the full variable domain: GAGVSQSPSNKVTEKGKDVELRCDPISGHTALYWYRQSLGQGLEFLIYFQGNSAPDKSGLPSDRFSAERTGGSVSTLTIQRTQQEDSAVYLCASSPRGERGYTFGSGTRLTVV.